This TCR beta chain stems from a study of blood T cell repertoires in COVID-19. TCRdb's copy holds only in-frame clones and misses some; the assay was immunoSEQ multiplex PCR. This sample has about 210,000 clones; around 80% occur once, and the top ten carry about 7.4%. The CDR3 extends over 13 amino acids. CDR1 is LNHDA and CDR2 is SQIVND in the germline V gene (reference sequence). The V end was cut by 7 bases, the J end by 3 bases, with 12 bases between. The rearrangement uses TRBV19 and TRBJ1-1, with a possible D match to TRBD1 (6 bases). The sequenced material came from peripheral blood. This sequence was found in a woman aged 45-59 years with acute or convalescent COVID-19. CDR3 in DNA: TGTGCCAGTACCCAAGAGGGGGACACTGAAGCTTTCTTT. This translates into CASTQEGDTEAFF.